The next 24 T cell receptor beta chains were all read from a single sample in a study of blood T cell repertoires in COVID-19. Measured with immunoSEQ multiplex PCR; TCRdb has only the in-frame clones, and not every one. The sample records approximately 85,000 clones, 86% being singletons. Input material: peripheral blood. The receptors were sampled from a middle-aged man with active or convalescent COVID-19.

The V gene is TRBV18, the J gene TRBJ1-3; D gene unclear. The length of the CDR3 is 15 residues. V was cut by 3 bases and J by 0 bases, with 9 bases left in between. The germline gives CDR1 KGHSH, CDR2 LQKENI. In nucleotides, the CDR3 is TGTGCCAGCTCACCGTACGGTGACTCTGGAAACACCATATATTTT. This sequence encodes CASSPYGDSGNTIYF.

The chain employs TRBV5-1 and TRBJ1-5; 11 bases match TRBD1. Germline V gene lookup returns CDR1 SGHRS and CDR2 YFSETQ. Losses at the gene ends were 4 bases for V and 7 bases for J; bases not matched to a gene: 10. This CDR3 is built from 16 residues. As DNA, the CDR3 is TGCGCCAGCAGCCCCGGGACAGGGGGTGCTTGGCAGCCCCAGCATTTT. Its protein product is CASSPGTGGAWQPQHF.

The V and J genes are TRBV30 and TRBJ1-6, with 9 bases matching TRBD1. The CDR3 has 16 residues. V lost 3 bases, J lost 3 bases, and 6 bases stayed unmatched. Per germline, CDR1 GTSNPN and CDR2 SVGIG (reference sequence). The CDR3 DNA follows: TGTGCCTGGAGGCGAGGACAGGGGTACTATAATTCACCCCTCCACTTT. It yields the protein CAWRRGQGYYNSPLHF.

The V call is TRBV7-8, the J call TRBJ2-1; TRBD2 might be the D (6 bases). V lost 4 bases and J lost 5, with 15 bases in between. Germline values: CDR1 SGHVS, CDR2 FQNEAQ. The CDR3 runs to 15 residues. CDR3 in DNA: TGTGCCAGCAGCTCCGAATTGGGACTGCACAATGAGCAGTTCTTC. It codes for CASSSELGLHNEQFF.

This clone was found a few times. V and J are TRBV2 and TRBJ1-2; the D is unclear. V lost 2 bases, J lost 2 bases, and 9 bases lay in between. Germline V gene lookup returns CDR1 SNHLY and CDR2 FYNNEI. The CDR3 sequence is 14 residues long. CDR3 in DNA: TGTGCCAGCAGTGAAAGAACGGGAAACTATGGCTACACCTTC. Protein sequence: CASSERTGNYGYTF.

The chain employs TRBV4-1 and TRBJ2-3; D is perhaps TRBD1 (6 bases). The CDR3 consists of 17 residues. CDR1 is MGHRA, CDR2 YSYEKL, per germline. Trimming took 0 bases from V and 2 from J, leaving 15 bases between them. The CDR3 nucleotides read TGCGCCAGCAGCCAAGACCGCGCAGGGGCCCCCACAGATACGCAGTATTTT. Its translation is CASSQDRAGAPTDTQYF.

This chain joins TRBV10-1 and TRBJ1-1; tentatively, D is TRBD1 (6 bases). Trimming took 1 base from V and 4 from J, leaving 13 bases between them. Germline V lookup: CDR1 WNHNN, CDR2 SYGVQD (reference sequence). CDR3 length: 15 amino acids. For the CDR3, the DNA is TGCGCCAGCAGTGAGTATGCAGGGGACGGCACTGAAGCTTTCTTT. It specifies CASSEYAGDGTEAFF.

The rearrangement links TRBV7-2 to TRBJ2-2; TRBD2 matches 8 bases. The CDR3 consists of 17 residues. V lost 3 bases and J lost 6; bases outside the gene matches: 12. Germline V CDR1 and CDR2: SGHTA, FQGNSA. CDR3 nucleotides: TGTGCCAGCAGCTTCCCCCTCGGGGCGGGGGGTCCCGGGGAGCTGTTTTTT. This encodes CASSFPLGAGGPGELFF.

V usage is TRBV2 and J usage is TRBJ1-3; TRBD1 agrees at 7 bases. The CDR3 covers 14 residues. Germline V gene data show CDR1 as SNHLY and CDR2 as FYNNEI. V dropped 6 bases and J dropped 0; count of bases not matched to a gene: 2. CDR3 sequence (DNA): TGTGCCAGCAGCGGGACAGACTCTGGAAACACCATATATTTT. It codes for CASSGTDSGNTIYF.

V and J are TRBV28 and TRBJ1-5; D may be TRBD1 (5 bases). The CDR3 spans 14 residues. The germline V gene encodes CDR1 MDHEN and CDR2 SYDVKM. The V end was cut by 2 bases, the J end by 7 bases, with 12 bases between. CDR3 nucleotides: TGTGCCAGCAGTTTACCCGGGGGAGAACAGCCCCAGCATTTT. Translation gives CASSLPGGEQPQHF.

In DNA form, the CDR3 reads TGTGCCACCAGTGATAATTCGTACACAGATACGCAGTATTTT. It yields the protein CATSDNSYTDTQYF. The rearrangement uses TRBV24-1 and TRBJ2-3, with no clear D. V lost 3 bases, J lost 2 bases, and 8 bases lay in between. The germline gives CDR1 KGHDR, CDR2 SFDVKD. This CDR3 is built from 14 residues.

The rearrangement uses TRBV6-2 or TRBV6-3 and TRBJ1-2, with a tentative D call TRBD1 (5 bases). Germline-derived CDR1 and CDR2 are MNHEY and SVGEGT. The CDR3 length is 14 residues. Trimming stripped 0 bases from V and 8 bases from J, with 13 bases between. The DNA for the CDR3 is TGTGCCAGCAGTTACTCCGGCAGGGAGGTCGGCTACACCTTC. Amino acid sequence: CASSYSGREVGYTF.

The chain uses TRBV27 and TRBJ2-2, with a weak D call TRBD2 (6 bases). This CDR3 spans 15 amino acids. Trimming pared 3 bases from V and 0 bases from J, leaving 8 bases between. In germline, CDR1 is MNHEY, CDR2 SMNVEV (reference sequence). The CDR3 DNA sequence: TGTGCCAGCAGTTTTAGCGGATCGAACACCGGGGAGCTGTTTTTT. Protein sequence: CASSFSGSNTGELFF.

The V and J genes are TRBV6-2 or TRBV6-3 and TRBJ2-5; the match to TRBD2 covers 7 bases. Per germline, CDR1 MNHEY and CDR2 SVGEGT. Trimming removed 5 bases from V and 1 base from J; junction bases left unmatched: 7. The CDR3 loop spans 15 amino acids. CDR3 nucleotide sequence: TGTGCCAGCAGTCCCCTCGGCGGGAGCCAAGAGACCCAGTACTTC. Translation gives CASSPLGGSQETQYF.

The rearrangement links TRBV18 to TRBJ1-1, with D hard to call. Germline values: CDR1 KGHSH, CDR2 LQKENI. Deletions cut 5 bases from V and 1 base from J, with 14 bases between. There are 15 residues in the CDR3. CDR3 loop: CASSEQRSPNTEAFF. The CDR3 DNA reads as TGTGCCAGCTCAGAACAACGGAGTCCGAACACTGAAGCTTTCTTT.

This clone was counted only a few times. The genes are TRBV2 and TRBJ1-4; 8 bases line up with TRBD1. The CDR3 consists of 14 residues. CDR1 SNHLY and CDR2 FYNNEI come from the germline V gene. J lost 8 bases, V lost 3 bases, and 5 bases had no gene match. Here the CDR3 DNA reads TGTGCCAGCAGTGACAGGGGGCTCGGGGAAAAACTGTTTTTT. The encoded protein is CASSDRGLGEKLFF.

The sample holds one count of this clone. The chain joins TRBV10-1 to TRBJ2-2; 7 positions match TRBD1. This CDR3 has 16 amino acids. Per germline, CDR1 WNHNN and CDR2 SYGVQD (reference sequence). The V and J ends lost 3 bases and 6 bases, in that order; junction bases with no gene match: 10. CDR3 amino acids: CASSDPGGPIPGELFF. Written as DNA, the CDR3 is TGCGCCAGCAGTGACCCAGGGGGACCCATCCCCGGGGAGCTGTTTTTT.

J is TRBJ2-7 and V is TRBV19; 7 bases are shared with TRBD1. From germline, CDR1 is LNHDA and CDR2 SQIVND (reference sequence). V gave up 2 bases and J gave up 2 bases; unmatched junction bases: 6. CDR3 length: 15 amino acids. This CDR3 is CASSIWTGVAYEQYF. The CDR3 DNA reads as TGTGCCAGTAGTATATGGACAGGAGTTGCCTACGAGCAGTACTTC.

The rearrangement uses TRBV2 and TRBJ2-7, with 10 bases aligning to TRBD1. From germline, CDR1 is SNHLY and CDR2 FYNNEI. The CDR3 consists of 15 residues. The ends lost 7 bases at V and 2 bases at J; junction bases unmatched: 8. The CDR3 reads CASTYGGQGTYEQYF. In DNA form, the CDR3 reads TGTGCCAGCACCTACGGGGGACAGGGGACCTACGAGCAGTACTTC.

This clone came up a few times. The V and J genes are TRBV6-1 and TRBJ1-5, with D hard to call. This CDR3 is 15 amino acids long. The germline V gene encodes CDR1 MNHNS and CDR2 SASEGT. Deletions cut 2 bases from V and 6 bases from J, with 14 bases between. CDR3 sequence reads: CASSEFSLSGQPQHF. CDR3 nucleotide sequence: TGTGCCAGCAGTGAATTTAGTCTTTCGGGTCAGCCCCAGCATTTT.

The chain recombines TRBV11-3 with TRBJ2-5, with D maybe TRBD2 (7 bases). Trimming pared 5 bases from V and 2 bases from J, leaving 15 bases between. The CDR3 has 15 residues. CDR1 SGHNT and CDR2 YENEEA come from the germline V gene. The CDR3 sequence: CASSEGGARQETQYF. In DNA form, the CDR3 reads TGTGCCAGCAGCGAAGGGGGGGCTCGGCAAGAGACCCAGTACTTC.

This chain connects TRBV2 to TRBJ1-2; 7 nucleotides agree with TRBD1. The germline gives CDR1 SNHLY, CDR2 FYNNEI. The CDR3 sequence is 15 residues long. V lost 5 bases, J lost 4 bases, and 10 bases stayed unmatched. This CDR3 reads CASSPLRQGTYGYTF. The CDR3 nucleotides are TGTGCCAGCAGTCCTTTGAGACAGGGAACCTATGGCTACACCTTC.

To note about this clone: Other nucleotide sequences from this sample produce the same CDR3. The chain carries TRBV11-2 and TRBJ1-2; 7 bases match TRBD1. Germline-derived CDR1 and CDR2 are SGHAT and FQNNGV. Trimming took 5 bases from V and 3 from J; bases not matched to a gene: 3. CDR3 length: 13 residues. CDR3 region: CASSPDRDYGYTF. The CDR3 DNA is TGTGCCAGCAGCCCTGACAGGGACTATGGCTACACCTTC.

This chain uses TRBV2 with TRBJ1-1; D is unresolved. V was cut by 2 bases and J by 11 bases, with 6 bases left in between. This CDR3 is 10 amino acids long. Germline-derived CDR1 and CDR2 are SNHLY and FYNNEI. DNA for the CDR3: TGTGCCAGCAGTGAATACTGGGCTTTCTTT. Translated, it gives CASSEYWAFF.